This T cell receptor (beta chain) was found in a study of spatial heterogeneity in lung cancer. Documented time point: blood at routine non-recurrence follow-up after resection. TCRdb called the 5' RACE reads again in MiXCR, with one record for every CDR3 protein. The data show roughly 120,000 distinct CDR3 sequences, with roughly 10% seen just once and 24% held by the top ten. This clonotype was recorded at least ten times. The germline CDR1 and CDR2 sequences are SGHAT and FQNNGV. The CDR3 length is 14 residues. Trimming left V 0 bases short and J 4 bases short, with 7 bases between. The source of this sequence is a female donor with early-stage non-small cell lung cancer. The chain employs TRBV11-2 and TRBJ2-1; D call uncertain. The sequencing here drew on PBMCs, taken at follow-up. CDR3 sequence: CASSLERLYNEQFF. The CDR3 DNA reads TGTGCCAGCAGCTTAGAACGGCTTTACAATGAGCAGTTCTTC.